The sequence of this T cell receptor beta chain was determined in a study of blood T cells in healthy people across ages. It was with a sample-barcoded 5' primer and a J-beta primer mix that a second PCR of roughly 7 to 12 cycles was run. TCRdb passed the 5' RACE reads through MiXCR, listing each CDR3 protein once. This sample has just under 750,000 distinct CDR3 sequences, with 22% found just once. Germline assignment: CDR1 SSHAT and CDR2 FNYEAQ (reference sequence). CDR3 length: 15 amino acids. V lost 3 bases to trimming and J lost 2 bases; unmatched junction nucleotides: 6. Study-level results: CMV status of donors was not determined, possibly confounding expanded clonotype changes. Relative to aged donors, long-lived donors carried more naive CD4+ cells and displayed higher diversity.

This clonotype has ten or more counts. The antigen remains undetermined. This TCR derives from a man in his 70s in good health. This chain links TRBV7-7 with TRBJ2-5, with TRBD2 matching over 7 bases. Sample: blood. The CDR3 spells CASSFGTTDQETQYF. CDR3 nucleotides: TGTGCCAGCAGCTTTGGGACTACAGATCAAGAGACCCAGTACTTC.